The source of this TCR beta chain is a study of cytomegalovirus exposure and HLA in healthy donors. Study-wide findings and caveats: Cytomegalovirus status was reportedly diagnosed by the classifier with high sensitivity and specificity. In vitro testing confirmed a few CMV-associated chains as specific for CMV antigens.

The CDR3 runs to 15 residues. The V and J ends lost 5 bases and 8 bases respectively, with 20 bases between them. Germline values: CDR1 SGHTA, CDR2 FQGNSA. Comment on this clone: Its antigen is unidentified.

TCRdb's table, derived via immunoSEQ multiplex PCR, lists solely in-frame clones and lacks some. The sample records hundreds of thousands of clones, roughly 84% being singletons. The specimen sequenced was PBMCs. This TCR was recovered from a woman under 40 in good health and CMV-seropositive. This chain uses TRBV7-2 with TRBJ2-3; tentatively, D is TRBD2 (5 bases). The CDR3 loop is CASSPVRGSVGTQYF. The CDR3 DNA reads TGTGCCAGCAGCCCGGTTCGAGGGAGTGTTGGTACGCAGTATTTT. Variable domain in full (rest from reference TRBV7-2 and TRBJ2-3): GAGVSQSPSNKVTEKGKDVELRCDPISGHTALYWYRQSLGQGLEFLIYFQGNSAPDKSGLPSDRFSAERTGGSVSTLTIQRTQQEDSAVYLCASSPVRGSVGTQYFGPGTRLTVL.